This T cell receptor (beta chain) was obtained from a study of blood T cell repertoires in COVID-19. About the study: COVID-19 samples collected from the United States, Italy and Spain covered acute and convalescent phases. Nucleic acid was either cDNA or gDNA, and it came from T cells, B-cell-depleted T cells, or PBMCs.

Trimming removed 7 bases from V and 1 base from J; junction bases left unmatched: 1. Germline values: CDR1 SQVTM, CDR2 ANQGSEA. The CDR3 totals 13 residues. In the original processing: From reference gene primer amplification, estimates of nucleated cell counts were derived. Produced via immunoSEQ multiplex PCR; TCRdb's table is partial and in-frame only. That table furnishes V, J and clone size, whereas the DNA furnished D and trimming. This table holds roughly 24,000 clones, about nine tenths found once. The V and J genes are TRBV29-1 and TRBJ1-3; 10 bases map to TRBD1. The origin of this receptor is a woman at least 80 years old with acute or convalescent COVID-19. The sample consisted of peripheral blood. The CDR3: CSGTGGSGNTIYF. CDR3 DNA: TGCAGCGGGACAGGGGGGTCTGGAAACACCATATATTTT.